A single sample is the source of the 29 T cell receptor beta chains below, sequenced in a study of T cell responses to AZD1222 COVID-19 vaccine. The table came from immunoSEQ multiplex PCR; TCRdb's copy has only in-frame clones and leaves some out. This sample has more than 110,000 clones, with around 88% found just once. The sequencing here drew on peripheral blood, taken on day 0 of AZD1222 vaccination. These receptors came from an adult in good health.

The chain uses TRBV11-2 and TRBJ2-2; D is unclear. The V gene lost 5 bases and the J gene lost 3 bases, with 4 bases spanning the gap. The germline CDR1 and CDR2 sequences are SGHAT and FQNNGV. The CDR3 is 12 amino acids. The CDR3 loop reads CASSRDTGELFF. The CDR3, as DNA: TGTGCCAGCAGCCGTGACACCGGGGAGCTGTTTTTT.

V gene TRBV28 combines with J gene TRBJ2-1, with 7 bases that match TRBD1. The CDR3 is 14 amino acids. The germline gives CDR1 MDHEN, CDR2 SYDVKM. Trimming took 4 bases from V and 7 from J; bases not matched to a gene: 7. For the CDR3, the DNA is TGTGCCAGCAGTTACAGGGGTAACCAGAATGAGCAGTTCTTC. Protein: CASSYRGNQNEQFF.

The V gene is TRBV7-9, the J gene TRBJ2-1, with 11 nucleotides matching TRBD2. The junction had 10 bases not matched to a gene; V was cut back by 5 bases and J by 7 bases. Per the germline V gene, CDR1 is SEHNR and CDR2 is FQNEAQ (reference sequence). The CDR3 extends over 16 amino acids. The CDR3 loop is CASSLRTLAGGNEQFF. The CDR3 DNA sequence: TGTGCCAGCAGCCTGCGGACTCTAGCGGGAGGTAATGAGCAGTTCTTC.

The chain is built from TRBV7-3 and TRBJ1-1; tentatively, D is TRBD1 (5 bases). CDR1 is SGHTA, CDR2 FQGTGA, per germline. This CDR3 contains 14 residues. V lost 5 bases to trimming and J lost 4 bases, with 14 bases between them. The CDR3 sequence is CASSPQAGGTEAFF. CDR3 DNA sequence: TGTGCCAGCAGCCCCCAAGCCGGGGGCACTGAAGCTTTCTTT. The complete variable domain, with remaining parts taken from reference TRBV7-3 and TRBJ1-1, reads GAGVSQTPSNKVTEKGKYVELRCDPISGHTALYWYRQSLGQGPEFLIYFQGTGAADDSGLPNDRFFAVRPEGSVSTLKIQRTERGDSAVYLCASSPQAGGTEAFFGQGTRLTVV.

J is TRBJ1-1 and V is TRBV28; 8 nucleotides agree with TRBD1. After removal of 7 bases from V and 9 bases from J, the junction contained 10 bases not matched to a gene. Looked up from germline, CDR1 is MDHEN and CDR2 is SYDVKM. The CDR3 totals 13 residues. CDR3 loop: CASTTGGQLQAFF. The CDR3 DNA reads as TGTGCCAGCACCACAGGGGGGCAACTCCAAGCTTTCTTT.

This clone is a singleton in its sample. The chain couples TRBV30 to TRBJ1-6; D is possibly TRBD1 (6 bases). The CDR3 runs to 13 residues. The germline V gene has CDR1 GTSNPN and CDR2 SVGIG (reference sequence). The V end lost 3 bases, the J end lost 14 bases, and 17 bases lay between the germline ends. In nucleotides, the CDR3 is TGTGCCTGGAGCGGACAAGAAGCAGGGGCCCTCCACTTT. The encoded protein is CAWSGQEAGALHF. Full variable domain (rest looked up from reference TRBV30 and TRBJ1-6): SQTIHQWPATLVQPVGSPLSLECTVEGTSNPNLYWYRQAAGRGLQLLFYSVGIGQISSEVPQNLSASRPQDRQFILSSKKLLLSDSGFYLCAWSGQEAGALHFGNGTRLTVT.

The rearrangement uses TRBV5-5 and TRBJ2-2, with D hard to call. Germline CDR1 reads SGHKS; CDR2 reads YYEKEE (reference sequence). This CDR3 comprises 14 residues. V lost 0 bases to trimming and J lost 2 bases, with 5 bases between them. The CDR3 reads CASSLGGNTGELFF. The CDR3, as DNA: TGTGCCAGCAGCTTGGGGGGAAACACCGGGGAGCTGTTTTTT.

The chain carries TRBV6-5 and TRBJ2-7, with D tentatively TRBD2 (5 bases). Germline assignment: CDR1 MNHEY and CDR2 SVGAGI. Trimming left V 5 bases short and J 2 bases short, with 16 bases between. The CDR3 loop spans 15 amino acids. The CDR3: CASSPEGIAPYEQYF. DNA of the CDR3: TGTGCCAGCAGTCCAGAAGGGATAGCGCCCTACGAGCAGTACTTC.

The chain carries TRBV4-2 and TRBJ2-6, with 7 bases matching TRBD1. CDR3 length: 20 residues. Germline assignment: CDR1 LGHNA and CDR2 YNFKEQ. J was trimmed by 0 bases and V by 0 bases; bases with no gene match: 11. The CDR3 DNA follows: TGTGCCAGCAGCCAAGAAGTAGGGACAGAAACTTTCTCTGGGGCCAACGTCCTGACTTTC. It codes for CASSQEVGTETFSGANVLTF.

The rearrangement links TRBV19 to TRBJ1-5; D gene unclear. The ends were cut back, 6 bases at V and 0 bases at J, with 6 bases in the middle. Germline lookup yields CDR1 LNHDA and CDR2 SQIVND (reference sequence). The CDR3 sequence is 13 residues long. Written as DNA, the CDR3 is TGTGCCAGTAGCGGAGATAGCAATCAGCCCCAGCATTTT. This codes for CASSGDSNQPQHF.

This sequence joins TRBV19 and TRBJ2-7; 11 bases match TRBD1. Germline V gives CDR1 LNHDA, CDR2 SQIVND (reference sequence). V was clipped by 6 bases and J by 4 bases; unmatched bases: 8. The CDR3 totals 15 residues. CDR3 DNA sequence: TGTGCCAGTAGCAAGCCGGGACAGGGGGTTTACGAGCAGTACTTC. Residues: CASSKPGQGVYEQYF.

V and J are TRBV28 and TRBJ1-1; 7 positions match TRBD1. The CDR3 loop spans 15 amino acids. Germline assignment: CDR1 MDHEN and CDR2 SYDVKM. Trimming removed 8 bases from V and 1 base from J; junction bases left unmatched: 10. The CDR3 here is CASFETGPKNTEAFF. Written as DNA, the CDR3 is TGTGCCAGCTTCGAGACAGGGCCCAAGAACACTGAAGCTTTCTTT.

The table lists this clone with a count of one. The V and J genes are TRBV5-1 and TRBJ1-1, with 8 positions matching TRBD1. CDR1 and CDR2 from the germline V gene are SGHRS and YFSETQ. V lost 4 bases to trimming and J lost 7 bases; unmatched junction nucleotides: 6. The length of the CDR3 is 13 residues. This chain's CDR3 is CASSERDRGEAFF. Here the CDR3 DNA reads TGCGCCAGCAGCGAACGCGACAGGGGTGAAGCTTTCTTT. Based on the CDR3 plus reference TRBV5-1 and TRBJ1-1, the full variable domain is KAGVTQTPRYLIKTRGQQVTLSCSPISGHRSVSWYQQTPGQGLQFLFEYFSETQRNKGNFPGRFSGRQFSNSRSEMNVSTLELGDSALYLCASSERDRGEAFFGQGTRLTVV.

The CDR3 is CASRTLYEQYF. The CDR3 DNA follows: TGTGCCAGTCGGACCCTCTACGAGCAGTACTTC. The J gene is TRBJ2-7, the V gene TRBV25-1; D is undetermined. CDR3 length: 11 residues. Germline V gene data show CDR1 as MGHDK and CDR2 as SYGVNS. The V end lost 9 bases, the J end lost 3 bases, and 9 bases lay between the germline ends.

The gene calls are TRBV5-6 and TRBJ2-1; 9 bases line up with TRBD1. The V and J ends lost 3 bases and 4 bases, in that order; junction bases with no gene match: 5. In germline, CDR1 is SGHDT, CDR2 YYEEEE. This CDR3 is built from 15 residues. The CDR3 loop reads CASSSRDRVYNEQFF. The CDR3 DNA sequence: TGTGCCAGCAGCTCCCGGGACAGGGTATACAATGAGCAGTTCTTC.

J is TRBJ1-2 and V is TRBV4-2; D is ambiguous. The V gene lost 0 bases and the J gene lost 2 bases, with 10 bases spanning the gap. The V gene's germline CDR1 is LGHNA and CDR2 YNFKEQ. This CDR3 comprises 15 residues. DNA of the CDR3: TGTGCCAGCAGCCAAGATCCGAACAGCAACTATGGCTACACCTTC. This encodes CASSQDPNSNYGYTF.

The chain couples TRBV30 to TRBJ2-1; the match to TRBD2 covers 7 bases. The CDR3 consists of 18 residues. The germline V gene encodes CDR1 GTSNPN and CDR2 SVGIG (reference sequence). Trimming removed 5 bases from V and 6 bases from J; junction bases left unmatched: 22. DNA of the CDR3: TGTGCCTGGGAGAAACGGGGCGTCATGGGAGGGCCCAGCAATGAGCAGTTCTTC. Translation gives CAWEKRGVMGGPSNEQFF.

This chain links TRBV19 with TRBJ2-5; either TRBD1 or TRBD2 may fit D (5 bases each). From germline, CDR1 is LNHDA and CDR2 SQIVND (reference sequence). The CDR3 covers 15 residues. V dropped 4 bases and J dropped 0 bases, with 12 bases sitting between them. Here the CDR3 reads CASSTRAGNQETQYF. The CDR3 DNA reads as TGTGCCAGTAGTACGAGGGCAGGGAACCAAGAGACCCAGTACTTC. Based on the CDR3 plus reference TRBV19 and TRBJ2-5, the full variable domain is DGGITQSPKYLFRKEGQNVTLSCEQNLNHDAMYWYRQDPGQGLRLIYYSQIVNDFQKGDIAEGYSVSREKKESFPLTVTSAQKNPTAFYLCASSTRAGNQETQYFGPGTRLLVL.

J is TRBJ1-1 and V is TRBV18; 9 bases match TRBD1. V dropped 5 bases and J dropped 6; count of bases not matched to a gene: 7. Germline-derived CDR1 and CDR2 are KGHSH and LQKENI. CDR3 length equals 14 residues. The CDR3 sequence is CASSSTQGASEAFF. CDR3 coding DNA: TGTGCCAGCTCATCAACACAGGGGGCATCTGAAGCTTTCTTT.

The chain links TRBV28 to TRBJ1-6; a weak D match, TRBD1 (5 bases). Between the trimmed V and J ends, which lost 3 bases and 10 bases, there was a span of 10 bases. This CDR3 region has 13 residues. Germline values: CDR1 MDHEN, CDR2 SYDVKM. The CDR3 region has the DNA TGTGCCAGCAGTTTGAATACAGGATCACCCCTCCACTTT. Its protein is CASSLNTGSPLHF.

The chain combines TRBV6-6 with TRBJ2-7; 9 bases are shared with TRBD1. The CDR3 has 16 amino acids. Germline CDR1 and CDR2: MNHNY and SVGAGI (reference sequence). The J segment lost 0 bases and the V segment lost 6 bases, leaving 9 bases of the junction unmatched. The CDR3 sequence is CASSRDRARHSYEQYF. The CDR3 nucleotides read TGTGCCAGCAGCCGGGACAGGGCTCGCCACTCCTACGAGCAGTACTTC.

The J gene is TRBJ2-3, the V gene TRBV4-3; D is unresolved. In germline, CDR1 is LGHNA, CDR2 YSLEER. V lost 1 base and J lost 6, with 14 bases in between. The CDR3 totals 15 residues. Here the CDR3 reads CASSQGAPDADTQYF. CDR3 DNA: TGCGCCAGCAGCCAAGGGGCCCCAGATGCGGATACGCAGTATTTT.

The CDR3 nucleotides read TGTGCCACCGCGGACACTGAAGCTTTCTTT. Encoded protein: CATADTEAFF. V is TRBV9 and J is TRBJ1-1; D not certain. The length of the CDR3 is 10 residues. Germline V lookup: CDR1 SGDLS, CDR2 YYNGEE. The germline V and J ends were trimmed by 9 bases and 3 bases, with 6 bases remaining between them.

The DNA of the CDR3 is TGTGCCAGCAGCCTCGAGGGACAGCCCCAGCATTTT. It is translated as CASSLEGQPQHF. The chain is built from TRBV3-1 (or the pseudogene TRBV3-2) and TRBJ1-5, with D uncertain. CDR1 and CDR2 (germline): LGHDT, YNNKEL (reference sequence). The CDR3 totals 12 residues. V was trimmed by 4 bases and J by 7 bases, leaving 8 bases between them.

The CDR3 reads CASSIARQGVRETQYF. Here the CDR3 DNA reads TGTGCCAGTAGTATAGCTCGACAGGGGGTTAGAGAGACCCAGTACTTC. The chain links TRBV19 to TRBJ2-5; 9 nucleotides align to TRBD1. This CDR3 comprises 16 residues. V lost 1 base and J lost 4; bases outside the gene matches: 7. CDR1 LNHDA and CDR2 SQIVND come from the germline V gene (reference sequence).

V and J are TRBV9 and TRBJ1-2; 7 bases are a match to TRBD1. Germline assignment: CDR1 SGDLS and CDR2 YYNGEE. The ends lost 0 bases at V and 8 bases at J; junction bases unmatched: 10. This CDR3 is 15 amino acids long. This CDR3 is CASSVGQGEVKGYTF. CDR3 DNA sequence: TGTGCCAGCAGCGTAGGCCAGGGGGAGGTGAAAGGCTACACCTTC.

This clone was recorded a few times. The V and J genes are TRBV18 and TRBJ1-1; 7 positions match TRBD1. This CDR3 contains 13 residues. Looked up from germline, CDR1 is KGHSH and CDR2 is LQKENI. J gave up 8 bases and V 3 bases, and 6 bases lay outside the gene matches. Written as DNA, the CDR3 is TGTGCCAGCTCACCGAGAGACAGGGCGGAAGCTTTCTTT. This translates into CASSPRDRAEAFF.

The chain recombines TRBV10-3 with TRBJ1-6, with D possibly TRBD1 on 6 matching bases. V lost 4 bases to trimming and J lost 5 bases, with 12 bases between them. The CDR3 has 15 amino acids. The V gene's germline CDR1 is ENHRY and CDR2 SYGVKD. The CDR3 spells CAISAQGTHNSPLHF. The DNA of the CDR3 is TGTGCCATCAGTGCTCAGGGGACCCATAATTCACCCCTCCACTTT.

Here the CDR3 DNA reads TGCAGCGTTGATTTCGCGGGAGGCCTCCCGGGAAATGAGCAGTTCTTC. Translated: CSVDFAGGLPGNEQFF. The chain links TRBV29-1 to TRBJ2-1, with 8 bases identical to TRBD2. CDR1 and CDR2 (germline): SQVTM, ANQGSEA. Losses at the gene ends were 3 bases for V and 7 bases for J; bases not matched to a gene: 14. CDR3 length equals 16 residues.